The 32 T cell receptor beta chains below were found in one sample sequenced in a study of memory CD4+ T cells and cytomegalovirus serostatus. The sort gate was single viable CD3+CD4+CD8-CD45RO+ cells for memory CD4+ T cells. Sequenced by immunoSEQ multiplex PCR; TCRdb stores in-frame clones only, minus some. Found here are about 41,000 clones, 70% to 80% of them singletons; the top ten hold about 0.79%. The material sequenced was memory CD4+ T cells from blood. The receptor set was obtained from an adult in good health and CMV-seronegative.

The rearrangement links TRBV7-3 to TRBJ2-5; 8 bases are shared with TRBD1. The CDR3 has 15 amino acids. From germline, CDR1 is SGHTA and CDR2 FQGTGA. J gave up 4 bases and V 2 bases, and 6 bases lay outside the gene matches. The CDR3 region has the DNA TGTGCCAGCAGCTTAGTGGCAGGGGGCCGAGAGACCCAGTACTTC. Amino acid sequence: CASSLVAGGRETQYF.

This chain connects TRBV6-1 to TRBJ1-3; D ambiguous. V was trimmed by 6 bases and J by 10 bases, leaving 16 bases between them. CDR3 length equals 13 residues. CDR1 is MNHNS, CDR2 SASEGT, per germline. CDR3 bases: TGTGCCAGCAGGGACGTTATAGAAAGGACCATATATTTT. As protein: CASRDVIERTIYF.

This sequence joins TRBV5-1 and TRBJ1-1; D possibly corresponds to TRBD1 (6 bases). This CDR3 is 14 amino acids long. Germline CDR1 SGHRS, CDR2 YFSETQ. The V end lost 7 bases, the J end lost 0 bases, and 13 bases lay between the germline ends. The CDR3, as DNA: TGCGCCAGCTGGGGGGGGGCCCTGAACACTGAAGCTTTCTTT. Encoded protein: CASWGGALNTEAFF.

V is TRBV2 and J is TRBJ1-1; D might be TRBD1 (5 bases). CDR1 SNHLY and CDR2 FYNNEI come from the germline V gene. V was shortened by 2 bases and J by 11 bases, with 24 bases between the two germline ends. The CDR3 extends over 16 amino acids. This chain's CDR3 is CASSEMGGFRGSRAFF. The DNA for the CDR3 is TGTGCCAGCAGTGAAATGGGCGGGTTTAGGGGAAGTCGGGCTTTCTTT. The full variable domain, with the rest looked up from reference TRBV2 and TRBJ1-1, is EPEVTQTPSHQVTQMGQEVILRCVPISNHLYFYWYRQILGQKVEFLVSFYNNEISEKSEIFDDQFSVERPDGSNFTLKIRSTKLEDSAMYFCASSEMGGFRGSRAFFGQGTRLTVV.

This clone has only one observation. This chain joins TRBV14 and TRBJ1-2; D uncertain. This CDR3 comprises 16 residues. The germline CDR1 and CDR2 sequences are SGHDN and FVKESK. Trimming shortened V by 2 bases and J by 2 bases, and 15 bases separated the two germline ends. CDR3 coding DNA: TGTGCCAGCAGCCAATCTTCGATTGGATTGAACTATGGCTACACCTTC. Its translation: CASSQSSIGLNYGYTF.

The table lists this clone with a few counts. The CDR3 here is CASSRLGAQGNEQYF. The CDR3 nucleotides read TGCGCCAGCAGCCGCCTAGGGGCACAGGGGAACGAGCAGTACTTC. The chain carries TRBV4-1 and TRBJ2-7; 7 bases map to TRBD1. CDR1 and CDR2 (germline): MGHRA, YSYEKL. This CDR3 spans 15 amino acids. V lost 4 bases to trimming and J lost 5 bases; unmatched junction nucleotides: 11.

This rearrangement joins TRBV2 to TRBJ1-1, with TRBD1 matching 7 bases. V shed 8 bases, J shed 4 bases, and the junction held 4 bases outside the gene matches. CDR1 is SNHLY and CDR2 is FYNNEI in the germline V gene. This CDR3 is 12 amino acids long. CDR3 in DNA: TGTGCCAGCGCGACAGGGCTCACTGAAGCTTTCTTT. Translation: CASATGLTEAFF.

The CDR3 DNA sequence: TGCGCCAGCAGCCCAAGGGACAGGGGCGAGCAGTACTTC. Its translation: CASSPRDRGEQYF. This sequence joins TRBV5-1 and TRBJ2-7; 10 bases agree with TRBD1. CDR1 is SGHRS and CDR2 is YFSETQ in the germline V gene. The V gene end was trimmed by 4 bases and the J gene end by 6 bases; junction bases not matched to a gene: 4. The CDR3 runs to 13 residues.

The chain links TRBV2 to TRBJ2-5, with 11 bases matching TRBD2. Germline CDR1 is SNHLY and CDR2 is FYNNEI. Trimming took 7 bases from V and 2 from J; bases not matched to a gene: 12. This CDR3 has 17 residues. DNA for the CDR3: TGTGCCAGCACCCGAAGACAGAGACTAGCGGGGCAAGAGACCCAGTACTTC. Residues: CASTRRQRLAGQETQYF.

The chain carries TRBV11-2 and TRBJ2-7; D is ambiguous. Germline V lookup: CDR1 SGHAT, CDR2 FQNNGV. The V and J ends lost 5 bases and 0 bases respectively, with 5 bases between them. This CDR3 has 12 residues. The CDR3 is CASSPPSYEQYF. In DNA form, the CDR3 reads TGTGCCAGCAGCCCCCCCTCCTACGAGCAGTACTTC.

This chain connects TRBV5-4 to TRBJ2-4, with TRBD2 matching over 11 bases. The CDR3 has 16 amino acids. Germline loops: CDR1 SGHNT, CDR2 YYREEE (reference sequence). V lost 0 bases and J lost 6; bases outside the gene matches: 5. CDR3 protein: CASSLGFSGGANIQYF. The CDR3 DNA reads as TGTGCCAGCAGCTTGGGATTTAGCGGGGGGGCAAACATTCAGTACTTC.

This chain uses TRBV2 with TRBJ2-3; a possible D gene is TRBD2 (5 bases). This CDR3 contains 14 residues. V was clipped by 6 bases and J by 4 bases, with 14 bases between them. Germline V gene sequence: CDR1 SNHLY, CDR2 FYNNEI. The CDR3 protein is CASRAVGNADTQYF. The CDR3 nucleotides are TGTGCCAGCAGGGCAGTCGGGAACGCAGATACGCAGTATTTT. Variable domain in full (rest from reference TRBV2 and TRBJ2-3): EPEVTQTPSHQVTQMGQEVILRCVPISNHLYFYWYRQILGQKVEFLVSFYNNEISEKSEIFDDQFSVERPDGSNFTLKIRSTKLEDSAMYFCASRAVGNADTQYFGPGTRLTVL.

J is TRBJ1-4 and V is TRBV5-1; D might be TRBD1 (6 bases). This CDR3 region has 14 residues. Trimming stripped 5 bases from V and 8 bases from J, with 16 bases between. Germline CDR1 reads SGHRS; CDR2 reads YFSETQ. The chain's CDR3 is CASSDRPAEEKLFF. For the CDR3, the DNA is TGCGCCAGCAGTGACAGGCCAGCAGAGGAAAAACTGTTTTTT.

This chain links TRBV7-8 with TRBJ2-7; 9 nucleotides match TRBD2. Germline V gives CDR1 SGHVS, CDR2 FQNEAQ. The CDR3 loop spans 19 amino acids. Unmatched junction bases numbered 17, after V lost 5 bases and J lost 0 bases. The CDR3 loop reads CASSPRYLGLAGTSYEQYF. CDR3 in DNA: TGTGCCAGCAGCCCTCGGTATCTGGGGCTAGCGGGGACCTCCTACGAGCAGTACTTC.

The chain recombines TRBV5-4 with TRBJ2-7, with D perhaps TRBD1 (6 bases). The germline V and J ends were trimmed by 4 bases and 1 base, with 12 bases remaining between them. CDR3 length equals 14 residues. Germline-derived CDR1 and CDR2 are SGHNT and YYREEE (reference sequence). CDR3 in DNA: TGTGCCAGCAGCGCCCAGGGGAATTCCTACGAGCAGTACTTC. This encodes CASSAQGNSYEQYF.

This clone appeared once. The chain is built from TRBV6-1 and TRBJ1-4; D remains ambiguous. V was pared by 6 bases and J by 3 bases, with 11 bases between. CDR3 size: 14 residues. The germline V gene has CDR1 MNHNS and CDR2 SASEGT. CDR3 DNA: TGTGCCAGCAGCAAAGGGTTATCTAATGAAAAACTGTTTTTT. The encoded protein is CASSKGLSNEKLFF.

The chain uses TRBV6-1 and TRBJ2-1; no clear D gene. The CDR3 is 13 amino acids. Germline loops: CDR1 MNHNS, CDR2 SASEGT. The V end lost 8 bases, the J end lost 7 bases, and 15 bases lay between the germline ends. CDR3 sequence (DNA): TGTGCCAGCGGAAAGAGTTCGGAAAATGAGCAGTTCTTC. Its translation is CASGKSSENEQFF.

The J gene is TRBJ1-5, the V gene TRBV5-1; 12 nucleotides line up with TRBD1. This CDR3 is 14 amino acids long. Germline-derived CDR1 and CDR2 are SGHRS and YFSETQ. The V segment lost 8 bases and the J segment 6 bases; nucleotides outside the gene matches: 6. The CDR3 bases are TGCGCCAGTCCGGGACAGGGGGCTCCTCAGCCCCAGCATTTT. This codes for CASPGQGAPQPQHF. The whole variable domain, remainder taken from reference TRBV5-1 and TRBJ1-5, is KAGVTQTPRYLIKTRGQQVTLSCSPISGHRSVSWYQQTPGQGLQFLFEYFSETQRNKGNFPGRFSGRQFSNSRSEMNVSTLELGDSALYLCASPGQGAPQPQHFGDGTRLSIL.

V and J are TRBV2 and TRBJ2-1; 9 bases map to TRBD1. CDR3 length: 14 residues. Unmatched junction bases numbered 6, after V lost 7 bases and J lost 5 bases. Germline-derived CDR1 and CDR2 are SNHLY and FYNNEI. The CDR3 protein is CASNTGTGNNEQFF. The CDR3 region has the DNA TGTGCCAGCAACACCGGGACAGGGAACAATGAGCAGTTCTTC. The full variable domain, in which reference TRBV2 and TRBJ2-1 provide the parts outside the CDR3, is EPEVTQTPSHQVTQMGQEVILRCVPISNHLYFYWYRQILGQKVEFLVSFYNNEISEKSEIFDDQFSVERPDGSNFTLKIRSTKLEDSAMYFCASNTGTGNNEQFFGPGTRLTVL.

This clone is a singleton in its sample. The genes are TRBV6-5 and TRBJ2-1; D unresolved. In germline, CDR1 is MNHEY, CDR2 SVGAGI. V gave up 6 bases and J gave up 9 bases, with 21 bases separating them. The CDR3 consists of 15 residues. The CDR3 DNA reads TGTGCCAGCAGACCCTGGTCCGAACCTACCGGTGAGCAGTTCTTC. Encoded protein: CASRPWSEPTGEQFF.

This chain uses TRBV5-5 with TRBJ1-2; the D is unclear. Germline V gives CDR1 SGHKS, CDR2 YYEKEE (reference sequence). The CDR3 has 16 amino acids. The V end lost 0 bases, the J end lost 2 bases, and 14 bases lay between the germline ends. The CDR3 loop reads CASSLDAERGNYGYTF. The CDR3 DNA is TGTGCCAGCAGCTTGGACGCCGAGCGTGGGAACTATGGCTACACCTTC.

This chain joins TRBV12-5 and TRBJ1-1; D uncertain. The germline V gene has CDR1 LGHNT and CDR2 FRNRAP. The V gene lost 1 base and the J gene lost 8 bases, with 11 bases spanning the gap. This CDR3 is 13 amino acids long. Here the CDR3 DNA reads TGTGCTAGTGGTTTGGGAGTTTTCGGGGAAGCTTTCTTT. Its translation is CASGLGVFGEAFF.

The CDR3 here is CASSPPSTDTQYF. The CDR3 DNA sequence: TGTGCCAGCTCACCACCGAGCACAGATACGCAGTATTTT. The J gene is TRBJ2-3, the V gene TRBV18; D is unresolved. The CDR3 consists of 13 residues. From germline, CDR1 is KGHSH and CDR2 LQKENI. V was shortened by 0 bases and J by 0 bases, with 1 base between the two germline ends.

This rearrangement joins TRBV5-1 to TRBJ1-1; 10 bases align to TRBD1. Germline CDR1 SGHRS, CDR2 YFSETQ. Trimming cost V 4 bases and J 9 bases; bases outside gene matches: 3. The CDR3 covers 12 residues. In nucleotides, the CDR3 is TGCGCCAGCAGCGGGGGACAGGGGAAAGCTTTCTTT. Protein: CASSGGQGKAFF.

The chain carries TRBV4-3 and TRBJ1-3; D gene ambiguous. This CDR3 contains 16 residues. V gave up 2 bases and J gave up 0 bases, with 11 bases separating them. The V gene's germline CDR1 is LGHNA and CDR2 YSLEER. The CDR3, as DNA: TGCGCCAGCAGCCAAAAACCCGTAGGCTCTGGAAACACCATATATTTT. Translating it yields CASSQKPVGSGNTIYF.

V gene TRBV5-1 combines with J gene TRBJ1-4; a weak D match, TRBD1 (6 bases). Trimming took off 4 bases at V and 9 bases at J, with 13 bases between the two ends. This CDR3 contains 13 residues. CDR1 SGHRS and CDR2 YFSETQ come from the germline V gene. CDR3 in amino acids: CASSPGVGKKLFF. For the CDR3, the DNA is TGCGCCAGCAGCCCAGGGGTAGGAAAAAAACTGTTTTTT.

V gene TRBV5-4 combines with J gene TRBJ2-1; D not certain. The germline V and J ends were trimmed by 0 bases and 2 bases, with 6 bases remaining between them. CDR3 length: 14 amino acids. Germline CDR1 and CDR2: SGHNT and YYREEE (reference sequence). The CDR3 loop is CASSLAGPYNEQFF. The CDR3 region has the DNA TGTGCCAGCAGCTTGGCAGGCCCCTACAATGAGCAGTTCTTC.

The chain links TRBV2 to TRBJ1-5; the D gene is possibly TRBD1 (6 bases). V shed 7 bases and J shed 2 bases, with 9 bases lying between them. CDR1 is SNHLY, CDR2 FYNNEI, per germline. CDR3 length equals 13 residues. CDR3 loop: CASNYRGNQPQHF. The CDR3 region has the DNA TGTGCCAGCAATTACAGGGGCAATCAGCCCCAGCATTTT.

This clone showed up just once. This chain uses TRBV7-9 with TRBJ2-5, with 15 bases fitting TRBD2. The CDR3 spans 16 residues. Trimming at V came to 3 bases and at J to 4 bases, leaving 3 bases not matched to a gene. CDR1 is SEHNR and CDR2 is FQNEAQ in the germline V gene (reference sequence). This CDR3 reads CASSLGLAGGGETQYF. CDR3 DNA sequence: TGTGCCAGCAGCTTGGGACTAGCGGGGGGAGGAGAGACCCAGTACTTC.

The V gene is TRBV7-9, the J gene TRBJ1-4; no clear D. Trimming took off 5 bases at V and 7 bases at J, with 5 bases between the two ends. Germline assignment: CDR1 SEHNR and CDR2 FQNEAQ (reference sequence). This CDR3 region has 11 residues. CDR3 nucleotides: TGTGCCAGCAGCCTCAGTGAAAAACTGTTTTTT. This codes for CASSLSEKLFF.

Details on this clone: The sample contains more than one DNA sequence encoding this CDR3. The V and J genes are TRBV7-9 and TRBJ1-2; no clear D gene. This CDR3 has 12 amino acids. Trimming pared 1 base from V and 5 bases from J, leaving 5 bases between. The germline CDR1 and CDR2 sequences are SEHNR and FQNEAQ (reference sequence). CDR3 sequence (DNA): TGTGCCAGCAGCTTAGGCGGATATGGCTACACCTTC. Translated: CASSLGGYGYTF.

CDR3 nucleotides: TGTGCCAGCAGTTTAGAGTCCCCTGGGGCCAACGTCCTGACTTTC. This codes for CASSLESPGANVLTF. The rearrangement joins TRBV6-6 to TRBJ2-6; D gene ambiguous. CDR3 size: 15 residues. Trimming cost V 4 bases and J 2 bases, with 9 bases left between them. In germline, CDR1 is MNHNY, CDR2 SVGAGI (reference sequence).